The rows below give T cell receptor beta chains drawn from one sample of a study of siplizumab effects on memory and regulatory T cells. The data were produced by immunoSEQ multiplex PCR, yet TCRdb's version contains in-frame clones alone and is incomplete. The table records more than 85,000 clones, around 90% of them present only once. Sequenced sample: CD4+ T cells sorted from blood. The origin of the receptors is a human donor in good health. Each CDR3 is given with its conserved first and last residue. D genes are given only for firm matches. The listing skips clone size in some rows; elsewhere it reads once, few, many or a size class.

J | V | size | D | CDR3 | DNA
TRBJ1-2 | TRBV19 | NA | NA | CASSSGYGSGYTF | TGTGCCAGTAGTTCAGGGTATGGGTCTGGCTACACCTTC
TRBJ2-2 | TRBV15 | NA | TRBD1 | CATSRTGGDTGELFF | TGTGCCACCAGCAGGACAGGGGGGGACACCGGGGAGCTGTTTTTT
TRBJ2-5 | TRBV21-1 | NA | NA | CASSKGGGRGQETQYF | TGTGCCAGCAGCAAAGGGGGAGGCAGGGGGCAGGAGACCCAGTACTTC
TRBJ1-5 | TRBV13 | NA | NA | CASSSGGGWSNQPQHF | TGTGCCAGCAGCTCGGGGGGGGGCTGGAGCAATCAGCCCCAGCATTTT
TRBJ1-3 | TRBV2 | once | NA | CASSPQGGFPGNTIYF | TGTGCCAGCAGTCCCCAGGGTGGGTTCCCTGGAAACACCATATATTTT
TRBJ2-7 | TRBV11-2 | NA | NA | CASSLARVSSYEQYF | TGTGCCAGCAGCTTAGCGCGCGTCAGCTCCTACGAGCAGTACTTC
TRBJ2-7 | TRBV4-1 | NA | TRBD1 | CASRKGTGGSYEQYF | TGCGCCAGCAGAAAGGGGACAGGGGGATCCTACGAGCAGTACTTC
TRBJ2-2 | TRBV5-1 | NA | TRBD1 | CASSLGQGAPDTGELFF | TGCGCCAGCAGCCTCGGACAGGGGGCGCCGGACACCGGGGAGCTGTTTTTT
TRBJ2-2 | TRBV7-3 | NA | TRBD2 | CASSPSGSTGELFF | TGTGCCAGCAGTCCTAGCGGGAGTACCGGGGAGCTGTTTTTT
TRBJ2-2 | TRBV18 | NA | TRBD2 | CASSLAGGPGTGELFF | TGTGCCAGCTCCCTAGCGGGAGGGCCGGGAACCGGGGAGCTGTTTTTT
TRBJ2-3 | TRBV6-6 | NA | NA | CASSYGTSGVDTQYF | TGTGCCAGCAGTTACGGGACCTCCGGTGTTGATACGCAGTATTTT
TRBJ1-2 | TRBV18 | NA | NA | CASSPPNGGNYGYTF | TGTGCCAGCTCACCACCGAATGGGGGGAACTATGGCTACACCTTC
TRBJ1-1 | TRBV12-5 | NA | NA | CASGLFNTEAFF | TGTGCTAGTGGTTTGTTTAACACTGAAGCTTTCTTT
TRBJ2-3 | TRBV5-1 | NA | NA | CASSLLEDRGSGHTQYF | TGCGCCAGCAGCTTGCTTGAGGACCGGGGGTCTGGTCATACGCAGTATTTT
TRBJ2-7 | TRBV18 | NA | TRBD1 | CASSPKRTGSYEQYF | TGTGCCAGCTCACCTAAGCGGACAGGATCCTACGAGCAGTACTTC
TRBJ1-5 | TRBV12-5 | NA | TRBD1 | CASGLGRGSHQPQHF | TGTGCTAGTGGTTTGGGCAGGGGGTCGCATCAGCCCCAGCATTTT
TRBJ1-6 | TRBV5-1 | NA | NA | CASSREGRVYNSPLHF | TGCGCCAGCAGCCGGGAGGGGCGGGTTTATAATTCACCCCTCCACTTT
TRBJ2-7 | TRBV7-9 | NA | NA | CASSLAKTYEQYF | TGTGCCAGCAGCTTAGCGAAGACCTACGAGCAGTACTTC
TRBJ2-7 | TRBV9 | NA | TRBD1 | CASSPTGTGAYEQYF | TGTGCCAGCAGCCCAACGGGGACAGGGGCCTACGAGCAGTACTTC
TRBJ2-2 | TRBV5-4 | NA | NA | CASSLTKREDTGELFF | TGTGCCAGCAGCTTGACTAAGCGAGAGGACACCGGGGAGCTGTTTTTT
TRBJ2-1 | TRBV6-1 | NA | TRBD1 | CASAKTGGFVAEQFF | TGTGCCAGCGCCAAGACAGGGGGTTTTGTGGCTGAGCAGTTCTTC
TRBJ1-5 | TRBV5-5 | few | NA | CASSLGKGNQPQHF | TGTGCCAGCAGCTTAGGAAAGGGGAATCAGCCCCAGCATTTT
TRBJ2-7 | TRBV10-3 | NA | NA | CAISESLRAEQYF | TGTGCCATCAGTGAGTCTCTTCGGGCCGAGCAGTACTTC
TRBJ2-5 | TRBV6-5 | NA | NA | CASSRTAQETQYF | TGTGCCAGCAGCCGGACTGCTCAAGAGACCCAGTACTTC
TRBJ1-1 | TRBV7-2 | NA | NA | CASSPAGPNTEAFF | TGTGCCAGCAGCCCCGCGGGCCCTAACACTGAAGCTTTCTTT
TRBJ2-2 | TRBV5-3 | once | NA | CARSLRSAGELFF | TGTGCCAGAAGCTTGAGAAGCGCGGGGGAGCTGTTTTTT
TRBJ2-3 | TRBV19 | once | TRBD1 | CASNDRELDTQYF | TGTGCCAGTAATGACAGGGAGTTAGATACGCAGTATTTT
TRBJ2-3 | TRBV10-3 | NA | NA | CAISDSVQGGGEQYF | TGTGCCATCAGTGATTCAGTGCAGGGCGGTGGGGAGCAGTATTTT
TRBJ2-6 | TRBV5-1 | NA | NA | CASSLTRNSGANVLTF | TGCGCCAGCAGCTTGACTCGGAACTCTGGGGCCAACGTCCTGACTTTC
TRBJ1-3 | TRBV11-2 | NA | NA | CASSPDLTIYF | TGTGCCAGCAGCCCGGACCTCACCATATATTTT
TRBJ2-7 | TRBV6-1 | NA | TRBD2 | CASSDGTSGRINEQYF | TGTGCCAGCAGTGACGGGACTAGCGGGAGGATTAACGAGCAGTACTTC
TRBJ2-7 | TRBV19 | NA | TRBD1 | CASSIATGTDYEQYF | TGTGCCAGTAGTATTGCGACAGGGACAGACTACGAGCAGTACTTC
TRBJ1-1 | TRBV5-4 | NA | TRBD1 | CASSPLPTGEGEAFF | TGTGCCAGCAGCCCCCTACCGACAGGGGAGGGTGAAGCTTTCTTT
TRBJ2-7 | TRBV5-1 | NA | NA | CASSLPPGQYF | TGCGCCAGCAGCTTGCCCCCTGGGCAGTACTTC
TRBJ2-5 | TRBV7-7 | NA | NA | CASSKARGETQYF | TGTGCTAGCTCGAAGGCCCGAGGGGAGACCCAGTACTTC
TRBJ1-4 | TRBV18 | NA | NA | CASSPIQPDLNEKLFF | TGTGCCAGCTCACCCATCCAACCGGATCTTAATGAAAAACTGTTTTTT
TRBJ1-2 | TRBV14 | NA | TRBD1 | CASSLDRDYGYTF | TGTGCCAGCAGCCTTGACAGGGACTATGGCTACACCTTC
TRBJ2-5 | TRBV7-2 | NA | NA | CASSLSGSRETQYF | TGTGCCAGCAGCCTTTCAGGGAGTCGAGAGACCCAGTACTTC
TRBJ1-2 | TRBV19 | NA | NA | CASSNGGYYGYTF | TGTGCCAGTAGTAATGGTGGGTACTATGGCTACACCTTC